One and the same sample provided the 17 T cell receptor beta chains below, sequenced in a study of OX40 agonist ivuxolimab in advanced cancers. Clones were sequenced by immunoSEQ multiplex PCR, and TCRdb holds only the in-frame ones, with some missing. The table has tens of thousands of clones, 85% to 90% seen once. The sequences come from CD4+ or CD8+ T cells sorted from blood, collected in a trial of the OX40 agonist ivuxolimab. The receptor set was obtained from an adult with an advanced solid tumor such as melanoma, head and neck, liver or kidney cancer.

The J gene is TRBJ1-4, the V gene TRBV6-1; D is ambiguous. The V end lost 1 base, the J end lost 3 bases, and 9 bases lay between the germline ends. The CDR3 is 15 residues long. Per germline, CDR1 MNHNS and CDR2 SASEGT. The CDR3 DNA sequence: TGTGCCAGCAGTGAAGTATCAGGCGCTAATGAAAAACTGTTTTTT. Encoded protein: CASSEVSGANEKLFF.

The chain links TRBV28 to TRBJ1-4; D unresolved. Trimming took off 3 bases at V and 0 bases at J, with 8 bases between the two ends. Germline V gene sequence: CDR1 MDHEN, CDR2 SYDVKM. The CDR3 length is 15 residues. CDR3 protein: CASSFIIATNEKLFF. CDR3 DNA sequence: TGTGCCAGCAGTTTCATCATTGCAACTAATGAAAAACTGTTTTTT.

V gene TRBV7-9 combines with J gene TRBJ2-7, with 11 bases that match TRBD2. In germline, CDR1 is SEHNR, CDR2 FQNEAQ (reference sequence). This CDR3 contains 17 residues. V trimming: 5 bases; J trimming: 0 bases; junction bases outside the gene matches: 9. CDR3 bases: TGTGCCAGCAGCCCTCTAGCGGGAGGCGTCTTCTCCTACGAGCAGTACTTC. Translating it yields CASSPLAGGVFSYEQYF.

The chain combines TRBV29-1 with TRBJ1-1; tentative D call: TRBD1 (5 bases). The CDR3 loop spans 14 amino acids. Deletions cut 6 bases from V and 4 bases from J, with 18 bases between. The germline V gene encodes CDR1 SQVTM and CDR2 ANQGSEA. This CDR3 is CSVASRRGGTEAFF. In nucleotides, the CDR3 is TGCAGCGTCGCCTCTCGGCGGGGGGGCACTGAAGCTTTCTTT.

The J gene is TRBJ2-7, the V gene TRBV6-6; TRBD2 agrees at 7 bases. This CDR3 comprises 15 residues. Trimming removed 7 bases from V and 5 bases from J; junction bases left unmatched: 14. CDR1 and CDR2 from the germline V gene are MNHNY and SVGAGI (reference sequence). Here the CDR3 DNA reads TGTGCCAGCATCATAAGGGCGGGGGAACTTAACGAGCAGTACTTC. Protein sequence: CASIIRAGELNEQYF.

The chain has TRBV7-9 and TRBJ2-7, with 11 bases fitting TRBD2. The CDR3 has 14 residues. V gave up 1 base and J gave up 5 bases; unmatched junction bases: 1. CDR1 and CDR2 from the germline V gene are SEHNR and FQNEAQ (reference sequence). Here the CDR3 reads CASSLVLAGDEQYF. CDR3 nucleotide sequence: TGTGCCAGCAGCTTAGTACTAGCGGGAGACGAGCAGTACTTC. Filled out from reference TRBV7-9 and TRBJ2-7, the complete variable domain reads DTGVSQNPRHKITKRGQNVTFRCDPISEHNRLYWYRQTLGQGPEFLTYFQNEAQLEKSRLLSDRFSAERPKGSFSTLEIQRTEQGDSAMYLCASSLVLAGDEQYFGPGTRLTVT.

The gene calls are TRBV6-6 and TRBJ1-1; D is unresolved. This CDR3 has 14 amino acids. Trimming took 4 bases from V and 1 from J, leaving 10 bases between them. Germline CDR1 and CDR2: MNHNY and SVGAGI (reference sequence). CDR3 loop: CASSSARQNTEAFF. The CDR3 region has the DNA TGTGCCAGCAGTTCCGCTCGACAGAACACTGAAGCTTTCTTT.

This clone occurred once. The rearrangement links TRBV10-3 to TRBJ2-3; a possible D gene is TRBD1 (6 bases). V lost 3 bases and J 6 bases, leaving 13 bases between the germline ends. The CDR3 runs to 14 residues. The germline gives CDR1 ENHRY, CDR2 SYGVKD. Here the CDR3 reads CAISERADRDTQYF. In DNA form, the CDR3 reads TGTGCCATCAGTGAAAGGGCCGACAGGGATACGCAGTATTTT.

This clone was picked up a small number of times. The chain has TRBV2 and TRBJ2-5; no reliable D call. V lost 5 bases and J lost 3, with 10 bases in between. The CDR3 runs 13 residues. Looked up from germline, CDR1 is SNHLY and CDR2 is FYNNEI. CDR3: CASSYRGKETQYF. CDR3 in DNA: TGTGCCAGCAGTTACAGAGGAAAAGAGACCCAGTACTTC.

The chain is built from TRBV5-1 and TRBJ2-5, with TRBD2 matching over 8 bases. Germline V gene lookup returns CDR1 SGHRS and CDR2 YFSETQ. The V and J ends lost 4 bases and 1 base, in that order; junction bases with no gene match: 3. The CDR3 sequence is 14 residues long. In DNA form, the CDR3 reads TGCGCCAGCAGCGCCACTAGCGGCCAAGAGACCCAGTACTTC. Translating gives CASSATSGQETQYF.

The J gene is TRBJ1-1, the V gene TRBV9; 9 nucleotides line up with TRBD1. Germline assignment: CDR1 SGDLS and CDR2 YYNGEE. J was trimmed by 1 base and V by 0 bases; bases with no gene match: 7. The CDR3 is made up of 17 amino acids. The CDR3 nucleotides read TGTGCCAGCAGCGTAGGGGGTGGGGACAGGGAGAACACTGAAGCTTTCTTT. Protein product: CASSVGGGDRENTEAFF.

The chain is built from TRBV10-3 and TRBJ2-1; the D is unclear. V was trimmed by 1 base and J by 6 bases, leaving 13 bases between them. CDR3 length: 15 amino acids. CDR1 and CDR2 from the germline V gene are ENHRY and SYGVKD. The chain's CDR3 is CAISELGPPLNEQFF. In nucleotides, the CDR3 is TGTGCCATCAGTGAGTTGGGCCCCCCGCTCAATGAGCAGTTCTTC.

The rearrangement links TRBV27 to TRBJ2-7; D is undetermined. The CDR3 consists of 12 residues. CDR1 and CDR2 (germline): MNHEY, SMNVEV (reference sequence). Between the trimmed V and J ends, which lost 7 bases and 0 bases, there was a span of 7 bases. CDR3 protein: CASIRISYEQYF. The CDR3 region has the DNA TGTGCCAGCATACGGATCTCCTACGAGCAGTACTTC.

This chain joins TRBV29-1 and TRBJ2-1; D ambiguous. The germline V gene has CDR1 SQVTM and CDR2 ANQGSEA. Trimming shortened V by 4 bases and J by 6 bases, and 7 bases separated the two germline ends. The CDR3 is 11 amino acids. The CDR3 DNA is TGCAGCGTTGCTGAGTCCAATGAGCAGTTCTTC. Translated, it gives CSVAESNEQFF.

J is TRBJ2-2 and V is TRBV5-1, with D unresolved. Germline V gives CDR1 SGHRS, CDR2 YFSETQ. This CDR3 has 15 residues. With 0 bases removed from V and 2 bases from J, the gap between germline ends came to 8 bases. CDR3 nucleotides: TGCGCCAGCAGCTTGGGACTGACCAACACCGGGGAGCTGTTTTTT. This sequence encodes CASSLGLTNTGELFF.

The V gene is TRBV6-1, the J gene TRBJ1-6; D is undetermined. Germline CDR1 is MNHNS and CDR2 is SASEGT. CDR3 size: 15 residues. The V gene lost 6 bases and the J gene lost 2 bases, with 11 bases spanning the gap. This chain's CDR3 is CASRELRTYNSPLHF. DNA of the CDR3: TGTGCCAGCAGGGAGTTACGCACCTATAATTCACCCCTCCACTTT.

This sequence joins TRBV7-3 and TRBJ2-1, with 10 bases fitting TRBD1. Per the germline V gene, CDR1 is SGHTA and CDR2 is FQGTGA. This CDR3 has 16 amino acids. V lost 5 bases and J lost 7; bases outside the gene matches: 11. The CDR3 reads CASSLRGTGVGNEQFF. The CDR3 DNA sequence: TGTGCCAGCAGCCTTAGGGGGACAGGGGTTGGGAATGAGCAGTTCTTC.